This T cell receptor (beta chain) appears in the sequencing data of a study of shared clonotypes between healthy human individuals. The wider study: The study enrolled a couple of women and a few men aged 18 to 49. Study outcomes and limitations: For sorted subsets, rarefaction showed incomplete sequencing despite large depth. The authors expected sequencing depth to affect clonotype sharing among donors.

Using immunoSEQ multiplex PCR, the repertoire was profiled, and TCRdb retains in-frame clones only, with some absent. Here the sample spans 950,000 to 1,100,000 clones, approximately 80% being singletons. Donors were healthy HIV-negative adults without recent acute infections or vaccinations. Turning to this clone: As yet, its antigen is unknown.

V was pared by 5 bases and J by 1 base, with 9 bases between. The germline gives CDR1 SGHKS, CDR2 YYEKEE (reference sequence). The CDR3 has 13 residues. V is TRBV5-5 and J is TRBJ1-1; D unclear. The receptor was isolated from a man aged 18 to 35 in good health. Some clones in this sample may be carry-over from other donors' samples. The sequenced sample was memory CD4+ T cells from PBMCs. Specified subset: CD45RA-negative fraction. The CDR3 DNA sequence: TGTGCCAGCAGTCCCGGACCGAACACTGAAGCTTTCTTT. Translated: CASSPGPNTEAFF.